Following are 23 T cell receptor beta chains from one sample sequenced in a study of Graves' ophthalmopathy and Graves' hyperthyroidism. CDR3 regions of TCR beta were amplified from RNA transcripts. The authors performed first-round RT-PCR with HTBI primers and then a second-round multiplex PCR. TCRdb recomputed calls from the multiplex PCR reads with MiXCR, one row per CDR3 protein. The table has 350,000 to 450,000 distinct CDR3 sequences, around a fifth seen once. Sequencing was carried out using peripheral blood. The receptors derive from a woman between 18 and 30 years old with stable Graves' hyperthyroidism.

This clonotype occurred many times. V usage is TRBV20-1 and J usage is TRBJ2-7, with a tentative D call TRBD2 (6 bases). V was pared by 3 bases and J by 6 bases, with 15 bases between. Germline lookup yields CDR1 DFQATT and CDR2 SNEGSKA (reference sequence). The CDR3 has 13 amino acids. The CDR3 DNA sequence: TGCAGTGCTAGGTACCGGGAGCGGAGCGAGCAGTACTTC. Its translation is CSARYRERSEQYF.

The V and J genes are TRBV11-1 and TRBJ2-7; 10 bases align to TRBD2. V lost 0 bases and J lost 6; bases outside the gene matches: 8. This CDR3 region has 16 residues. CDR1 SGHAT and CDR2 FQDESV come from the germline V gene (reference sequence). CDR3 loop: CASSLASVSGRLEQYF. The CDR3 nucleotides are TGTGCCAGCAGCTTAGCTTCGGTTAGCGGGAGGCTCGAGCAGTACTTC.

V is TRBV30 and J is TRBJ2-5, with 7 bases fitting TRBD1. CDR3 length: 14 amino acids. The germline V gene has CDR1 GTSNPN and CDR2 SVGIG (reference sequence). J gave up 1 base and V 4 bases, and 6 bases lay outside the gene matches. The CDR3 bases are TGTGCCTGGACTCCTACAGGGGCCCAAGAGACCCAGTACTTC. Translated, it gives CAWTPTGAQETQYF.

This clonotype was recorded many times. The chain has TRBV4-3 and TRBJ1-5; TRBD1 agrees at 8 bases. Germline V gene sequence: CDR1 LGHNA, CDR2 YSLEER. V lost 0 bases, J lost 7 bases, and 5 bases stayed unmatched. The CDR3 length is 15 residues. The CDR3 loop is CASSQDSGGGQPQHF. CDR3 bases: TGCGCCAGCAGCCAAGATTCAGGGGGCGGGCAGCCCCAGCATTTT.

This clonotype occurred many times. The V gene is TRBV24-1, the J gene TRBJ2-7; 9 nucleotides match TRBD1. Germline trimming cut 4 bases from V and 2 bases from J; bases unmatched to any gene: 8. The germline CDR1 and CDR2 sequences are KGHDR and SFDVKD. The CDR3 runs to 16 residues. DNA for the CDR3: TGTGCCACCAGTGACCCTGGGACAGGGAACCCCTACGAGCAGTACTTC. Protein: CATSDPGTGNPYEQYF.

About this clonotype: A read error may produce the germline difference seen at one junction end. The chain is built from TRBV7-7 and TRBJ2-5, with TRBD2 matching 7 bases. Germline values: CDR1 SSHAT, CDR2 FNYEAQ (reference sequence). The CDR3 totals 16 residues. The CDR3 here is CASSFSSGRAKETQYF. The DNA of the CDR3 is TGTGCTAGCAGCTTCTCTAGCGGCAGGGCGAAAGAGACCCAGTACTTC.

This chain links TRBV6-1 with TRBJ2-2, with 9 bases identical to TRBD1. Germline V lookup: CDR1 MNHNS, CDR2 SASEGT. Germline trimming cut 6 bases from V and 2 bases from J; bases unmatched to any gene: 4. This CDR3 spans 15 amino acids. CDR3 sequence reads: CASRSTGGNTGELFF. CDR3 sequence (DNA): TGTGCCAGCAGATCTACAGGGGGCAACACCGGGGAGCTGTTTTTT.

The J gene is TRBJ2-2, the V gene TRBV25-1; perhaps TRBD1 as D (6 bases). The CDR3 spans 16 residues. The V gene lost 2 bases and the J gene lost 2 bases, with 12 bases spanning the gap. CDR1 and CDR2 (germline): MGHDK, SYGVNS. This CDR3 is CASSETGIKNTGELFF. CDR3 bases: TGTGCCAGCAGTGAAACAGGGATAAAAAACACCGGGGAGCTGTTTTTT.

V usage is TRBV6-5 and J usage is TRBJ1-1, with TRBD1 as a possible D gene (5 bases). Germline-derived CDR1 and CDR2 are MNHEY and SVGAGI. This CDR3 has 14 residues. V gave up 0 bases and J gave up 4 bases, with 9 bases separating them. The CDR3 sequence is CASSYSRGATEAFF. For the CDR3, the DNA is TGTGCCAGCAGTTACTCACGAGGGGCCACTGAAGCTTTCTTT.

This clonotype was counted many times. The chain uses TRBV20-1 and TRBJ2-7; D might be TRBD2 (6 bases). Looked up from germline, CDR1 is DFQATT and CDR2 is SNEGSKA (reference sequence). Trimming pared 0 bases from V and 4 bases from J, leaving 16 bases between. This CDR3 is built from 15 residues. Written as DNA, the CDR3 is TGCAGTGCTAGAGAGGGGAGACTAGTGTTGTACGAGCAGTACTTC. Its protein is CSAREGRLVLYEQYF.

V is TRBV7-2 and J is TRBJ1-1, with 7 bases aligning to TRBD1. The ends lost 5 bases at V and 1 base at J; junction bases unmatched: 7. Germline-derived CDR1 and CDR2 are SGHTA and FQGNSA. The length of the CDR3 is 15 residues. As DNA, the CDR3 is TGTGCCAGCAGCGATCCCGGGACAGAGAACACTGAAGCTTTCTTT. Protein product: CASSDPGTENTEAFF.

The sample holds many counts of this clonotype. The rearrangement uses TRBV2 and TRBJ2-5; 8 positions agree with TRBD1. Germline V lookup: CDR1 SNHLY, CDR2 FYNNEI. V lost 4 bases, J lost 5 bases, and 6 bases stayed unmatched. The CDR3 extends over 14 amino acids. Written as DNA, the CDR3 is TGTGCCAGCAGTGCACAGGGGGTAGAGGAGACCCAGTACTTC. It yields the protein CASSAQGVEETQYF.

This clonotype has a count of ten or more. The V and J genes are TRBV2 and TRBJ1-2; TRBD1 agrees at 8 bases. V lost 6 bases and J lost 3; bases outside the gene matches: 6. CDR3 length: 14 amino acids. The germline gives CDR1 SNHLY, CDR2 FYNNEI. CDR3 sequence reads: CASRTYRGDYGYTF. The CDR3, as DNA: TGTGCCAGCAGAACCTACAGGGGGGACTATGGCTACACCTTC.

There are many counts of this clonotype. Since a much larger clone is just one base distant, this may be a read error. The chain employs TRBV6-1 and TRBJ1-1, with 7 bases fitting TRBD1. Germline CDR1 MNHNS, CDR2 SASEGT. This CDR3 is built from 14 residues. Here the CDR3 reads CASSNERQGPGALF. The CDR3 coding sequence is TGTGCCAGCAGCAATGAACGACAGGGTCCCGGAGCTCTCTTT.

This clonotype was seen repeatedly, ten times or more. The V and J genes are TRBV6-1 and TRBJ2-7, with D possibly matching TRBD2 (6 bases). The V and J ends lost 1 base and 7 bases respectively, with 17 bases between them. The CDR3 contains 15 residues. Germline V gene lookup returns CDR1 MNHNS and CDR2 SASEGT. The CDR3 DNA follows: TGTGCCAGCAGTGAAGGACAGTGGGACTTCGGGGAGCAGTACTTC. Its translation: CASSEGQWDFGEQYF.

This clonotype was seen only a few times. The V gene is TRBV20-1, the J gene TRBJ2-5; 8 bases match TRBD1. V lost 7 bases to trimming and J lost 1 base; unmatched junction nucleotides: 8. Germline CDR1 reads DFQATT; CDR2 reads SNEGSKA (reference sequence). The CDR3 spans 14 residues. The CDR3: CSGGQGATQETQYF. The CDR3 DNA reads TGCAGTGGGGGCCAGGGGGCGACCCAAGAGACCCAGTACTTC.

This clonotype was picked up a small number of times. The gene calls are TRBV6-1 and TRBJ1-1; D uncertain. The CDR3 sequence is 12 residues long. V was pared by 5 bases and J by 7 bases, with 11 bases between. Germline V gene data show CDR1 as MNHNS and CDR2 as SASEGT. CDR3 protein: CASSRGRDEAFF. The CDR3 bases are TGTGCCAGCAGTCGAGGACGAGATGAAGCTTTCTTT.

This clonotype was recorded only once. This may arise from a read error, as a much more abundant clone is one base away. The CDR3: CASSLGTVEGYEQYF. CDR3 in DNA: TGTGCCAGTAGTCTCGGAACGGTAGAGGGGTACGAGCAGTACTTC. The gene calls are TRBV19 and TRBJ2-7; D tentatively reads TRBD1 or TRBD2 (5 bases each). This CDR3 has 15 amino acids. CDR1 LNHDA and CDR2 SQIVND come from the germline V gene (reference sequence). V was cut by 5 bases and J by 4 bases, with 18 bases left in between.

This clonotype came up many times. This chain links TRBV7-2 with TRBJ2-7; D is unresolved. Germline V CDR1 and CDR2: SGHTA, FQGNSA. V lost 0 bases and J 3 bases, leaving 6 bases between the germline ends. This CDR3 contains 13 residues. The chain's CDR3 is CASSLAIDYEQYF. The CDR3 DNA follows: TGTGCCAGCAGCTTAGCCATAGACTACGAGCAGTACTTC.

This clonotype turned up a few times. The gene calls are TRBV6-1 and TRBJ2-7, with D unresolved. Germline CDR1 MNHNS, CDR2 SASEGT. The CDR3 runs to 15 residues. The ends were cut back, 6 bases at V and 2 bases at J, with 17 bases in the middle. The CDR3, as DNA: TGTGCCAGCAGGGACCAGACTCTAAGAACCTACGAGCAGTACTTC. Protein sequence: CASRDQTLRTYEQYF.

Only a few counts were recorded for this clonotype. The CDR3 here is CASSEGQFQETQYF. The CDR3 DNA sequence: TGTGCCAGCAGCGAGGGACAGTTCCAAGAGACCCAGTACTTC. J is TRBJ2-5 and V is TRBV7-9; 7 nucleotides line up with TRBD1. The CDR3 sequence is 14 residues long. The germline gives CDR1 SEHNR, CDR2 FQNEAQ (reference sequence). Trimming took 5 bases from V and 1 from J; bases not matched to a gene: 4.

The chain uses TRBV6-2 or TRBV6-3 and TRBJ2-7; D is possibly TRBD2 (5 bases). CDR3 size: 14 residues. Trimming pared 2 bases from V and 6 bases from J, leaving 14 bases between. CDR1 and CDR2 from the germline V gene are MNHEY and SVGEGT. This chain's CDR3 is CASSYPDTRPEQYF. CDR3 bases: TGTGCCAGCAGTTACCCCGATACTAGACCCGAGCAGTACTTC.

This clonotype showed up many times. The genes are TRBV6-2 or TRBV6-3 and TRBJ1-5, with 12 bases identical to TRBD1. CDR1 is MNHEY and CDR2 is SVGEGT in the germline V gene. V shed 5 bases and J 0 bases; nucleotides not matched to a gene: 5. The CDR3 runs to 17 residues. The CDR3 nucleotides read TGTGCCAGCAGTAGGGGACAGGGGGCCTATAGCAATCAGCCCCAGCATTTT. Amino acid sequence: CASSRGQGAYSNQPQHF.